A single sample is the source of the 5 T cell receptor beta chains below, sequenced in a study of T-cell memory formation after mild COVID-19. TCRdb reanalysed the 5' RACE reads using MiXCR and keeps one entry per CDR3 protein. The sample holds roughly 300,000 distinct CDR3 sequences, approximately 14% seen once. The sample taken for sequencing was PBMCs or a T cell subset sorted from them (not recorded which). The receptor set was obtained from a man younger than 30 who had mild COVID-19 (a few samples of this study predate the infection). Cell type and time point are not known.

The chain links TRBV4-3 to TRBJ2-2; D is possibly TRBD1 (6 bases). Germline V CDR1 and CDR2: LGHNA, YSLEER. The CDR3 extends over 17 amino acids. Trimming shortened V by 0 bases and J by 11 bases, and 22 bases separated the two germline ends. CDR3 nucleotide sequence: TGCGCCAGCAGCCAAGAACCCGGGACACCTACCACAGACGAGCTGTTTTTT. This codes for CASSQEPGTPTTDELFF.

The chain combines TRBV6-5 with TRBJ2-4; D ambiguous. The CDR3 spans 15 residues. Germline CDR1 and CDR2: MNHEY and SVGAGI. Trimming took off 0 bases at V and 8 bases at J, with 14 bases between the two ends. CDR3 residues: CASSYSQVPSDIQYF. CDR3 in DNA: TGTGCCAGCAGTTACTCCCAGGTCCCGAGTGACATTCAGTACTTC.

This clonotype occurred a few times. V and J are TRBV30 and TRBJ2-1; 9 bases map to TRBD2. V trimming: 4 bases; J trimming: 4 bases; junction bases outside the gene matches: 2. The CDR3 consists of 13 residues. CDR1 is GTSNPN and CDR2 is SVGIG in the germline V gene (reference sequence). The chain's CDR3 is CAWTLAGYNEQFF. CDR3 bases: TGTGCCTGGACCCTAGCGGGGTACAATGAGCAGTTCTTC.

This chain joins TRBV7-3 and TRBJ2-3; tentatively, D is TRBD2 (6 bases). V lost 5 bases to trimming and J lost 0 bases, with 12 bases between them. The CDR3 length is 15 residues. From germline, CDR1 is SGHTA and CDR2 FQGTGA. CDR3 residues: CASSRGTYSTDTQYF. Written as DNA, the CDR3 is TGTGCCAGCAGCCGAGGGACTTACAGCACAGATACGCAGTATTTT. Using reference TRBV7-3 and TRBJ2-3 for the parts outside the CDR3, the full variable domain is GAGVSQTPSNKVTEKGKYVELRCDPISGHTALYWYRQSLGQGPEFLIYFQGTGAADDSGLPNDRFFAVRPEGSVSTLKIQRTERGDSAVYLCASSRGTYSTDTQYFGPGTRLTVL.

A few counts support this clonotype. This rearrangement joins TRBV7-2 to TRBJ2-7; 8 nucleotides agree with TRBD1. CDR1 is SGHTA and CDR2 is FQGNSA in the germline V gene. With V trimmed by 0 bases and J by 6 bases, 7 bases remained unmatched. The CDR3 loop spans 15 amino acids. The CDR3 spells CASSLAQRTGFEQYF. In DNA, the CDR3 is TGTGCCAGCAGCTTAGCGCAGCGGACAGGGTTCGAGCAGTACTTC.